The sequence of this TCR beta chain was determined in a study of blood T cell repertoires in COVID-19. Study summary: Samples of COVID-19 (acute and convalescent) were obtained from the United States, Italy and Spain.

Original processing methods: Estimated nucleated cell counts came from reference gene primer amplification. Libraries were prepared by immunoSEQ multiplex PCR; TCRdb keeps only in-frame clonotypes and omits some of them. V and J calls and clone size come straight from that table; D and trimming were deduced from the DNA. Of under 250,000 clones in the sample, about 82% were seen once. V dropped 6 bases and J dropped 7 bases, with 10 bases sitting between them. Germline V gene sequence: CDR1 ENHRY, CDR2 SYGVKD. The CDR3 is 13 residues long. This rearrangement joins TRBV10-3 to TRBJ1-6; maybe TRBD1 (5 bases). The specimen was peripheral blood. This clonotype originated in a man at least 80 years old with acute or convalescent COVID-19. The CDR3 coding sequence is TGTGCCATCAGGGACATGAAAAATTCACCCCTCCACTTT. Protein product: CAIRDMKNSPLHF.